The present entry profiles one TCR beta chain with its context. These data originate in a study of T cell changes during pregnancy in multiple sclerosis. The CDR3 extends over 23 amino acids. Germline V gives CDR1 LNHNV, CDR2 YYDKDF (reference sequence). Trimming at V came to 0 bases and at J to 1 base, leaving 21 bases not matched to a gene. Measured with immunoSEQ multiplex PCR; TCRdb has only the in-frame clones, and not every one. The repertoire holds under 100,000 clones, about 94% seen once, with 2.5% in the top ten. The sequencing here drew on peripheral blood, taken in the third trimester of pregnancy. The chain employs TRBV15 and TRBJ1-6; 7 bases match TRBD1. This TCR derives from a female donor with multiple sclerosis, enrolled in a pregnancy study. The CDR3 region is CATSRDKVGGGAGYDSYNSPLHF. The CDR3 DNA reads as TGTGCCACCAGCAGAGATAAGGTTGGAGGGGGCGCGGGTTACGATTCCTATAATTCACCCCTCCACTTT.